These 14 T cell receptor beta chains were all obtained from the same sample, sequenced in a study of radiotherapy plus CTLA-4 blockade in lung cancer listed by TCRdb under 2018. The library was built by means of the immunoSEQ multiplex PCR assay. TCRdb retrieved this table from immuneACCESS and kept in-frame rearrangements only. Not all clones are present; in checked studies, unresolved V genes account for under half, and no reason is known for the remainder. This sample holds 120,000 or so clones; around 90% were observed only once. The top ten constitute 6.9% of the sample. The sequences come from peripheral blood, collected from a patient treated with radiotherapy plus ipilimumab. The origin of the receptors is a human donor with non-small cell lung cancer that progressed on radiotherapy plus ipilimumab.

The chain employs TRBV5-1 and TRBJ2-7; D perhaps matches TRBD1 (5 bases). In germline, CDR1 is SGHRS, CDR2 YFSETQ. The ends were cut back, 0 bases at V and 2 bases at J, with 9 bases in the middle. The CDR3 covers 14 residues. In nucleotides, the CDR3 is TGCGCCAGCAGCTTGGGACAGCCACCCTACGAGCAGTACTTC. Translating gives CASSLGQPPYEQYF.

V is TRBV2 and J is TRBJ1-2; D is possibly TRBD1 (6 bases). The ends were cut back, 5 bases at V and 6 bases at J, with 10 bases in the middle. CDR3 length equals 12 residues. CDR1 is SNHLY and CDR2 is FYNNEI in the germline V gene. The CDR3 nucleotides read TGTGCCAGCAGTACAGGGCTAGATGGCTACACCTTC. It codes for CASSTGLDGYTF.

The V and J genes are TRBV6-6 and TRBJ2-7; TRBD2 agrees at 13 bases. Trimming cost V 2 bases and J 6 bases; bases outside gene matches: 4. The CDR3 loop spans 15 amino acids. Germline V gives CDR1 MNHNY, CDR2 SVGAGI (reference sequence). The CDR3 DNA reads TGTGCCAGCAGTTACGGACTAGCGGGAGCTTTCGAGCAGTACTTC. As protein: CASSYGLAGAFEQYF.

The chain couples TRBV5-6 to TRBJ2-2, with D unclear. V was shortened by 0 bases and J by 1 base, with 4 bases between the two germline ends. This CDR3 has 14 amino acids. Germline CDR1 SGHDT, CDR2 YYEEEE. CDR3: CASSLGRNTGELFF. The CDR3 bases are TGTGCCAGCAGCTTGGGTCGGAACACCGGGGAGCTGTTTTTT. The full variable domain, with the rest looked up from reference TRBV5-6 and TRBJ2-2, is DAGVTQSPTHLIKTRGQQVTLRCSPKSGHDTVSWYQQALGQGPQFIFQYYEEEERQRGNFPDRFSGHQFPNYSSELNVNALLLGDSALYLCASSLGRNTGELFFGEGSRLTVL.

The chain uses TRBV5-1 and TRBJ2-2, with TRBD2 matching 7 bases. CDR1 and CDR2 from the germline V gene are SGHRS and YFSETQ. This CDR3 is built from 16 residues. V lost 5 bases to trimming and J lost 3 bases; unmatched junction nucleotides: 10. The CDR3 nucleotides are TGCGCCAGCAGTCGTGAAGGGGCGGGGGACACCGGGGAGCTGTTTTTT. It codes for CASSREGAGDTGELFF.

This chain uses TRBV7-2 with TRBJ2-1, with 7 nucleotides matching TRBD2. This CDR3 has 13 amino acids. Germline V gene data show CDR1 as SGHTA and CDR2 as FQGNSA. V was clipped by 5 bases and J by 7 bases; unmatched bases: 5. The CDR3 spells CASSREGRNEQFF. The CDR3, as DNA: TGTGCCAGCAGCAGGGAGGGTAGGAATGAGCAGTTCTTC.

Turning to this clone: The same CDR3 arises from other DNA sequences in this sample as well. The CDR3: CASSLVSNTGELFF. CDR3 DNA: TGCGCCAGCAGCTTAGTCTCGAACACCGGGGAGCTGTTTTTT. J is TRBJ2-2 and V is TRBV5-1; D ambiguous. CDR1 is SGHRS, CDR2 YFSETQ, per germline. This CDR3 has 14 residues. V lost 2 bases and J lost 0, with 5 bases in between.

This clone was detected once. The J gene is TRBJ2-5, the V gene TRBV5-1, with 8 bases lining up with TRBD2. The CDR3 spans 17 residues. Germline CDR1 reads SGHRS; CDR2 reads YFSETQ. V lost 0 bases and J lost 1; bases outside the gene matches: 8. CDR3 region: CASSLEGGSGIQETQYF. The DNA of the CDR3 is TGCGCCAGCAGCTTGGAAGGGGGTAGCGGGATCCAAGAGACCCAGTACTTC.

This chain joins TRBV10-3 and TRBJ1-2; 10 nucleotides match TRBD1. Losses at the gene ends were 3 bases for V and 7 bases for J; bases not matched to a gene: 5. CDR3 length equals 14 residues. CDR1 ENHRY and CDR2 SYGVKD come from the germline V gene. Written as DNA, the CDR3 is TGTGCCATCAGTGAAGGACAGGGGGTGGGTGGCTACACCTTC. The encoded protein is CAISEGQGVGGYTF.

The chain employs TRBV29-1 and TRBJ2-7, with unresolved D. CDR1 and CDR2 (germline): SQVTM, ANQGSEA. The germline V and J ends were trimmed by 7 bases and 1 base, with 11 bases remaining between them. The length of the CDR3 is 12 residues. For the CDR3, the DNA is TGCAGCGGGGGTTTAGGATCCTACGAGCAGTACTTC. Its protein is CSGGLGSYEQYF.

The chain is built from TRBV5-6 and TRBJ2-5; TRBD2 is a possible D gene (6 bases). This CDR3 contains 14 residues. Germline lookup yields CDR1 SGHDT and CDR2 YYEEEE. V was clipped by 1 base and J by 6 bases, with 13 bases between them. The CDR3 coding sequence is TGTGCCAGCAGCTTGATCCCCGGGAGTCAGACCCAGTACTTC. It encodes CASSLIPGSQTQYF.

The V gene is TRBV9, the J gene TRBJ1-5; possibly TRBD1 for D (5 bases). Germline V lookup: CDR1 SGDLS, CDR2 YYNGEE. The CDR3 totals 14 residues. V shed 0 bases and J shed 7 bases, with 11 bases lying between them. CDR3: CASSVVGVGQPQHF. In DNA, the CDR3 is TGTGCCAGCAGCGTAGTGGGGGTTGGGCAGCCCCAGCATTTT.

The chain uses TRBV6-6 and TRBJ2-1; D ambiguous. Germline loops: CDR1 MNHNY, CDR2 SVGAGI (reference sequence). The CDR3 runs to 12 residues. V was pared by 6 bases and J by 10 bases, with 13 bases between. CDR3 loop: CASRSRVPEQFF. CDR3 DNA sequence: TGTGCCAGCAGAAGTAGAGTGCCGGAGCAGTTCTTC.

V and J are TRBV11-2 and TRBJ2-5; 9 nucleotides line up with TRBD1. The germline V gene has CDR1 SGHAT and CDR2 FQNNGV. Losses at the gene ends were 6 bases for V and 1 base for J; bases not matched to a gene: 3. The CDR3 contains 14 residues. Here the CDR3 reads CASRQQGAQETQYF. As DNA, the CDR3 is TGTGCCAGCAGACAACAGGGGGCCCAAGAGACCCAGTACTTC.